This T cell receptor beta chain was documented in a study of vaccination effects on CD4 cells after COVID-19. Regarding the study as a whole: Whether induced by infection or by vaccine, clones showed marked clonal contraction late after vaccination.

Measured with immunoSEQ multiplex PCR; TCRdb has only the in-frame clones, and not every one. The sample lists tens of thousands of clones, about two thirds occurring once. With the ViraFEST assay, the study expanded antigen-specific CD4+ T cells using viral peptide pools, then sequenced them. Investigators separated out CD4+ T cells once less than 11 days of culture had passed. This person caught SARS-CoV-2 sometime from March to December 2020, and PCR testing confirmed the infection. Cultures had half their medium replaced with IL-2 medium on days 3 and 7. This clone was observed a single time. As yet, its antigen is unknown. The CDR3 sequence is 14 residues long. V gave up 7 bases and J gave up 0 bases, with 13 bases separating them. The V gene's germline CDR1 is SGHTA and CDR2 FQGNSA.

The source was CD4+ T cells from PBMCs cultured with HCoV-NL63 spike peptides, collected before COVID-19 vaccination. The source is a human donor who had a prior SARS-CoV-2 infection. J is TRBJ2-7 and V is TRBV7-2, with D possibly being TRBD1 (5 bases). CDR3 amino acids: CASNWGLSSYEQYF. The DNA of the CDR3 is TGTGCCAGCAATTGGGGCCTCAGCTCCTACGAGCAGTACTTC.